This entry concerns a single TCR beta chain. Its antigen is unknown. The CDR3 covers 13 residues. Trimming stripped 0 bases from V and 4 bases from J, with 6 bases between. CDR1 is LGHNA and CDR2 is YNFKEQ in the germline V gene. TCRdb re-called the reads through MiXCR, storing one row per CDR3 protein. Altogether about 530,000 distinct CDR3 sequences are present, 26% being singletons, with the ten largest covering roughly 13%. This entry is derived from a study of T cell repertoires in cytomegalovirus infection. Study-wide background: Based on public TCR beta signatures, there were indications of CMV infection and of a matching HLA type.

Whole-study results and caveats: HLA-C-restricted CMV clonotypes gave the most frequent clonotype in two of eight donors. Summed frequency of public TCR beta families distinguished CMV carriers with the relevant HLA.

The clonotype was recovered from a human donor in good health (CMV status not recorded). Some clones in this sample may be carry-over from other donors' samples. The genes are TRBV4-2 and TRBJ1-2, with TRBD1 as a possible D gene (5 bases). The sample was PBMCs. CDR3 in amino acids: CASSQEDSYGYTF. Here the CDR3 DNA reads TGTGCCAGCAGCCAAGAAGACAGCTATGGCTACACCTTC.